This record looks at one T cell receptor (beta chain) sequence and its context. Assay: immunoSEQ multiplex PCR; the TCRdb copy retains only in-frame clones and omits some. This sample yields some 50,000 clones, of which roughly 50% are seen a single time; roughly 22% belongs to the top ten. This sample stems from a study of cytotoxic CD8 clonotypes in ibrutinib-treated CLL. Study background: Among responders, 24 were partial and 2 complete; after median about 70 months, roughly 14 stayed remitted and roughly twelve progressed. It was after a median about 11 months of treatment, range 6 to 36, that response samples were taken.

The material was PBMCs, obtained after 24 months of ibrutinib treatment. The TCR sequence derives from a human donor with chronic lymphocytic leukemia.

The CDR3 is CASSPGSSGNTIYF. The CDR3 DNA reads TGCGCCAGCAGCCCAGGGAGCTCTGGAAACACCATATATTTT. The chain links TRBV5-1 to TRBJ1-3, with TRBD1 as a possible D gene (5 bases). The CDR3 is made up of 14 amino acids. Germline CDR1 SGHRS, CDR2 YFSETQ. The V end was cut by 4 bases, the J end by 0 bases, with 8 bases between.